The source of this T cell receptor beta chain is a study of blood T cell repertoires in COVID-19. For the study at large: Collection of acute and convalescent COVID-19 samples took place in the United States, Italy and Spain. T cells, B-cell-depleted T cells, or PBMCs provided the cDNA or gDNA that served as material.

In the study's own analysis: Counts of nucleated cells, estimated from reference gene primer amplification, were obtained. Generated by immunoSEQ multiplex PCR, the TCRdb table keeps only in-frame clones and is missing some. That table furnishes V, J and clone size, whereas the DNA furnished D and trimming. The profile shows some 280,000 clones, around 85% of them singletons. This clone was picked up many times. CDR1 is LNHDA, CDR2 SQIVND, per germline (reference sequence). V shed 5 bases and J shed 6 bases, with 23 bases lying between them. The CDR3 is 16 residues long. The chain recombines TRBV19 with TRBJ2-7; TRBD2 might be the D (7 bases). The sample was peripheral blood. This receptor was obtained from a woman aged 45-65 years with active or convalescent COVID-19. CDR3 residues: CASSWASGRGGAEQYF. The CDR3 DNA reads TGTGCCAGTAGTTGGGCTAGCGGCAGAGGGGGGGCCGAGCAGTACTTC.